These T cell receptor beta chains were read from a single sample in a study of Ad26.COV2.S vaccination and SARS-CoV-2 variants. Assay: immunoSEQ multiplex PCR; the TCRdb copy retains only in-frame clones and omits some. The sample has some 300,000 clones, just over 85% seen once. The sample in question was peripheral blood, obtained in a trial of Ad26.COV2.S vaccine versus placebo. The receptor source for this set is a person between 18 and 65 years old who received the Ad26.COV2.S COVID-19 vaccine or a placebo. The CDR3 runs from the conserved cysteine through the conserved F or W. Fields, in order: CDR3 protein, CDR3 DNA, J gene, V gene, clone size, D gene. A D gene is named only where the DNA matches it firmly. Part of the rows lack a size; the others show once, few, many or a class for expanded clones.

CDR3: CASSGVSSGANVLTF
DNA: TGTGCCAGCTCGGGGGTTAGCTCTGGGGCCAACGTCCTGACTTTC
J: TRBJ2-6
V: TRBV6-5
size: -
D: -

CDR3: CASSKNRVDADTQYF
DNA: TGTGCCAGCAGCAAAAATCGGGTTGATGCAGATACGCAGTATTTT
J: TRBJ2-3
V: TRBV21-1
size: -
D: -

CDR3: CASSSPPGPQTYEQYF
DNA: TGTGCCAGCAGCTCCCCCCCCGGCCCTCAAACCTACGAGCAGTACTTC
J: TRBJ2-7
V: TRBV7-9
size: once
D: -

CDR3: CASRQGRNYEQYF
DNA: TGCGCCAGCAGACAGGGCCGAAACTACGAGCAGTACTTC
J: TRBJ2-7
V: TRBV5-1
size: -
D: -

CDR3: CASSLLYPLGGGPSGANVLTF
DNA: TGTGCCAGCAGTCTTCTATACCCATTGGGCGGGGGCCCCTCTGGGGCCAACGTCCTGACTTTC
J: TRBJ2-6
V: TRBV3-1/TRBV3-2
size: -
D: -

CDR3: CAISESSEGGAFF
DNA: TGTGCCATCAGTGAGTCGAGCGAAGGGGGAGCTTTCTTT
J: TRBJ1-1
V: TRBV10-3
size: once
D: -

CDR3: CASSRDTVYGYTF
DNA: TGTGCCAGCAGCCGAGACACCGTCTATGGCTACACCTTC
J: TRBJ1-2
V: TRBV7-3
size: -
D: -

CDR3: CASSIGVLSRVRTYNEQFF
DNA: TGTGCCAGTAGTATAGGGGTCCTGAGTCGAGTGAGGACCTACAATGAGCAGTTCTTC
J: TRBJ2-1
V: TRBV19
size: -
D: -

CDR3: CASSPFSNQPQHF
DNA: TGTGCCAGCTCACCTTTCAGCAATCAGCCCCAGCATTTT
J: TRBJ1-5
V: TRBV18
size: -
D: -

CDR3: CASSRNNEQFF
DNA: TGTGCCAGCAGCCGAAACAATGAGCAGTTCTTC
J: TRBJ2-1
V: TRBV5-6
size: -
D: -

CDR3: CASRRPQAINEKLFF
DNA: TGTGCCAGCAGGAGACCACAGGCCATCAATGAAAAACTGTTTTTT
J: TRBJ1-4
V: TRBV6-5
size: -
D: -

CDR3: CASSLQSSYEQYF
DNA: TGTGCCAGCTCACTACAGAGCTCCTACGAGCAGTACTTC
J: TRBJ2-7
V: TRBV18
size: -
D: -

CDR3: CASSPTPSDTQYF
DNA: TGTGCCAGCAGCCCGACCCCGTCAGATACGCAGTATTTT
J: TRBJ2-3
V: TRBV3-1/TRBV3-2
size: -
D: -

CDR3: CASSGDRGNQPQHF
DNA: TGTGCCAGCAGCGGTGACAGGGGCAATCAGCCCCAGCATTTT
J: TRBJ1-5
V: TRBV5-6
size: -
D: TRBD1

CDR3: CASSYTGYEQYF
DNA: TGTGCCAGCAGTTACACAGGCTACGAGCAGTACTTC
J: TRBJ2-7
V: TRBV2
size: once
D: -

CDR3: CASSLVRGSSYEQYF
DNA: TGCGCCAGCAGCTTGGTGCGGGGTTCGTCCTACGAGCAGTACTTC
J: TRBJ2-7
V: TRBV5-1
size: -
D: -

CDR3: CASSHAPQGAANEKLFF
DNA: TGCGCCAGCAGCCATGCTCCCCAGGGGGCTGCTAATGAAAAACTGTTTTTT
J: TRBJ1-4
V: TRBV4-1
size: once
D: TRBD1

CDR3: CSVRAGYNEQFF
DNA: TGCAGCGTCCGAGCGGGGTACAATGAGCAGTTCTTC
J: TRBJ2-1
V: TRBV29-1
size: -
D: TRBD2

CDR3: CASTLTDRDQQYEQYF
DNA: TGTGCCAGCACCCTTACAGACAGGGACCAACAATACGAGCAGTACTTC
J: TRBJ2-7
V: TRBV2
size: -
D: TRBD1

CDR3: CASSTDRLSTDTQYF
DNA: TGTGCCAGTAGTACGGACAGGCTCAGCACAGATACGCAGTATTTT
J: TRBJ2-3
V: TRBV19
size: -
D: TRBD1

CDR3: CASGRQGGTEAFF
DNA: TGTGCTAGTGGTCGACAGGGAGGCACTGAAGCTTTCTTT
J: TRBJ1-1
V: TRBV12-5
size: -
D: TRBD1

CDR3: CASSRTGYEKLFF
DNA: TGTGCCAGCAGCAGGACAGGGTATGAAAAACTGTTTTTT
J: TRBJ1-4
V: TRBV5-4
size: -
D: TRBD1

CDR3: CASSSRGTDYGYTF
DNA: TGTGCCAGTTCCTCTAGGGGGACAGACTATGGCTACACCTTC
J: TRBJ1-2
V: TRBV6-5
size: -
D: TRBD1

CDR3: CASSLGRQGQETQYF
DNA: TGCGCCAGCAGCTTGGGTCGACAGGGTCAAGAGACCCAGTACTTC
J: TRBJ2-5
V: TRBV5-1
size: once
D: TRBD1

CDR3: CAWSGRGGYEQYF
DNA: TGTGCCTGGAGCGGTCGGGGAGGCTACGAGCAGTACTTC
J: TRBJ2-7
V: TRBV30
size: -
D: -

CDR3: CASSLIATVHEQYF
DNA: TGTGCCAGCAGCTTAATCGCGACAGTCCACGAGCAGTACTTC
J: TRBJ2-7
V: TRBV7-2
size: -
D: -

CDR3: CASSYLPTSGGTYEQYF
DNA: TGTGCCAGCAGTTACCTTCCAACTAGCGGGGGGACCTACGAGCAGTACTTC
J: TRBJ2-7
V: TRBV6-2/TRBV6-3
size: -
D: TRBD2

CDR3: CASSIQEDTVAFF
DNA: TGTGCCAGTAGTATACAGGAAGACACTGTAGCTTTCTTT
J: TRBJ1-1
V: TRBV19
size: once
D: -

CDR3: CASRMTGVNTGELFF
DNA: TGTGCCAGTAGAATGACAGGGGTGAACACCGGGGAGCTGTTTTTT
J: TRBJ2-2
V: TRBV19
size: -
D: TRBD1

CDR3: CASREGWTEAFF
DNA: TGTGCCAGCAGGGAGGGTTGGACTGAAGCTTTCTTT
J: TRBJ1-1
V: TRBV28
size: few
D: -

CDR3: CASSQGQFTDTQYF
DNA: TGTGCCAGCAGCCAAGGACAGTTCACAGATACGCAGTATTTT
J: TRBJ2-3
V: TRBV7-2
size: once
D: -

CDR3: CASSWGTGGRETQYF
DNA: TGTGCCAGTAGTTGGGGGACAGGGGGCCGTGAGACCCAGTACTTC
J: TRBJ2-5
V: TRBV19
size: -
D: TRBD1

CDR3: CASSIQGQGNTEAFF
DNA: TGTGCCAGCAGTATCCAGGGACAGGGGAACACTGAAGCTTTCTTT
J: TRBJ1-1
V: TRBV27
size: -
D: TRBD1

CDR3: CASSKTQDSYYGYTF
DNA: TGTGCCAGCAGCAAAACGCAGGATTCCTATTATGGCTACACCTTC
J: TRBJ1-2
V: TRBV3-1/TRBV3-2
size: -
D: -

CDR3: CASSPMGVGANVLTF
DNA: TGTGCCAGCAGCCCTATGGGGGTCGGGGCCAACGTCCTGACTTTC
J: TRBJ2-6
V: TRBV9
size: -
D: -

CDR3: CSTIKGGNTEAFF
DNA: TGCAGCACGATTAAGGGGGGGAACACTGAAGCTTTCTTT
J: TRBJ1-1
V: TRBV29-1
size: once
D: -

CDR3: CASSERHPNQPQHF
DNA: TGTGCCAGCAGTGAGCGACATCCCAATCAGCCCCAGCATTTT
J: TRBJ1-5
V: TRBV6-6
size: -
D: -

CDR3: CASSPFQGASGEQYF
DNA: TGCGCCAGCAGCCCGTTTCAGGGGGCATCAGGCGAGCAGTACTTC
J: TRBJ2-7
V: TRBV5-1
size: few
D: TRBD1

CDR3: CASSLGGDQPQHF
DNA: TGCGCCAGCAGCTTGGGGGGGGACCAGCCCCAGCATTTT
J: TRBJ1-5
V: TRBV5-1
size: -
D: -

CDR3: CASSAQWQDYEQYF
DNA: TGTGCCAGTAGTGCCCAGTGGCAAGACTACGAGCAGTACTTC
J: TRBJ2-7
V: TRBV19
size: once
D: -

CDR3: CASSLVGSEDTQYF
DNA: TGTGCCAGCAGCTTGGTTGGCAGCGAAGATACGCAGTATTTT
J: TRBJ2-3
V: TRBV5-4
size: -
D: -

CDR3: CASNPGEPNYGYTF
DNA: TGTGCCAGCAACCCCGGAGAACCTAACTATGGCTACACCTTC
J: TRBJ1-2
V: TRBV7-8
size: -
D: -

CDR3: CASSEGQRYQPQHF
DNA: TGTGCCAGCAGTGAGGGACAGCGTTATCAGCCCCAGCATTTT
J: TRBJ1-5
V: TRBV6-1
size: -
D: TRBD1

CDR3: CASLRGQGTMNTEAFF
DNA: TGTGCCAGCCTCCGGGGACAGGGTACTATGAACACTGAAGCTTTCTTT
J: TRBJ1-1
V: TRBV27
size: -
D: TRBD1